Described below is a single TCR beta chain sequence and its context. This sample stems from a study of blood T cell repertoires in COVID-19. Using immunoSEQ multiplex PCR, the repertoire was profiled, and TCRdb retains in-frame clones only, with some absent. The data show 350,000 to 400,000 clones, 80% to 90% seen once. Germline CDR1 is DFQATT and CDR2 is SNEGSKA (reference sequence). With 3 bases removed from V and 2 bases from J, the gap between germline ends came to 7 bases. CDR3 size: 12 residues. The sequence derives from a man between 40 and 49 years old in a cohort exposed to, infected with or recovered from COVID-19 (not recorded which). V is TRBV20-1 and J is TRBJ1-2; D is unresolved. Specimen: PBMCs or T cells enriched from blood (not recorded which). CDR3 DNA: TGCAGTGCTAGTGGGGAGAACTATGGCTACACCTTC. This translates into CSASGENYGYTF.